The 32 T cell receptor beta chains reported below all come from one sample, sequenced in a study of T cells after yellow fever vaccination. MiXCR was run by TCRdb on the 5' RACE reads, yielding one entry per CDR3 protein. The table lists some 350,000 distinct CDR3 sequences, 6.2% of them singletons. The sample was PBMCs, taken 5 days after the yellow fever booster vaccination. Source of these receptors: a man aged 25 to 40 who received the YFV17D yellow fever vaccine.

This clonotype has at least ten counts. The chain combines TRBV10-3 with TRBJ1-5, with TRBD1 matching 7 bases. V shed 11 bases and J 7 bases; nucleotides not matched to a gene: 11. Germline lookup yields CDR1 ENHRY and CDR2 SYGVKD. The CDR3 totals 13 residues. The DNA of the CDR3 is TGTGCCTCAGGGGGGAGGGAAGAGCAGCCCCAGCATTTT. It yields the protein CASGGREEQPQHF.

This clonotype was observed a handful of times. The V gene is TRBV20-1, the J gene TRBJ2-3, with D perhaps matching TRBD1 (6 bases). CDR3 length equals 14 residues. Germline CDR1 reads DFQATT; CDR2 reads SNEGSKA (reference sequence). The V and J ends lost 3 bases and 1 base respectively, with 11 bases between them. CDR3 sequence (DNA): TGCAGTGCTAGGTCCGAGGGGGGCACAGATACGCAGTATTTT. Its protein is CSARSEGGTDTQYF.

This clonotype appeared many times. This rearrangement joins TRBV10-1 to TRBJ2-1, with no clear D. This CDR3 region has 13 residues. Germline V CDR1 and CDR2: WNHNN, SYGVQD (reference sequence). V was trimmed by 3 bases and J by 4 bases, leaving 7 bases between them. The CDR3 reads CASSDGGYNEQFF. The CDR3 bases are TGCGCCAGCAGTGACGGCGGATACAATGAGCAGTTCTTC.

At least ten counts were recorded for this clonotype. The CDR3 loop is CASSDSGGGLNEQFF. The CDR3 DNA reads TGCGCCAGCAGCGATAGCGGTGGTGGCCTCAATGAGCAGTTCTTC. The chain employs TRBV5-1 and TRBJ2-1, with a weak D call TRBD2 (6 bases). The CDR3 has 15 amino acids. With 4 bases removed from V and 6 bases from J, the gap between germline ends came to 17 bases. CDR1 is SGHRS and CDR2 is YFSETQ in the germline V gene.

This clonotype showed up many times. The DNA of the CDR3 is TGTGCCAGCAGCGCTCTAGCGGGAGGGGTTAATGAGCAGTTCTTC. It is translated as CASSALAGGVNEQFF. J is TRBJ2-1 and V is TRBV7-2, with TRBD2 identical over 12 bases. Germline trimming cut 5 bases from V and 7 bases from J; bases unmatched to any gene: 6. The CDR3 consists of 15 residues. CDR1 and CDR2 from the germline V gene are SGHTA and FQGNSA.

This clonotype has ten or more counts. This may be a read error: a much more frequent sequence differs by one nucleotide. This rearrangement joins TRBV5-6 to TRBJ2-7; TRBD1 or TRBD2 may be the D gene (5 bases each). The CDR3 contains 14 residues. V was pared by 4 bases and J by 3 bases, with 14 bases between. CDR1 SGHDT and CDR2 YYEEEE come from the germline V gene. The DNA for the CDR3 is TGTGCCAGCAGCCCGACGGGACCACGCTACGAGCAGTACTTC. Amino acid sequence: CASSPTGPRYEQYF. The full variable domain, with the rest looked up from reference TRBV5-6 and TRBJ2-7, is DAGVTQSPTHLIKTRGQQVTLRCSPKSGHDTVSWYQQALGQGPQFIFQYYEEEERQRGNFPDRFSGHQFPNYSSELNVNALLLGDSALYLCASSPTGPRYEQYFGPGTRLTVT.

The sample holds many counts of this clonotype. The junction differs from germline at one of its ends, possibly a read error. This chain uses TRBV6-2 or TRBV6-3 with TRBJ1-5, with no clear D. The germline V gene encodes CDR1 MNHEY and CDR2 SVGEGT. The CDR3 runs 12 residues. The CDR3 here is CASSYSNRPQHF. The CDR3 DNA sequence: TGTGCCAGCAGTTACTCGAATCGGCCCCAGCATTTT.

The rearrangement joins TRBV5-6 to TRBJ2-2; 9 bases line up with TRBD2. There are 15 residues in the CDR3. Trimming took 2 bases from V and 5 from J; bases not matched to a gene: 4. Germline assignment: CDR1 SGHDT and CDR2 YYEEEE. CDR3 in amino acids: CASSFIAGGTGELFF. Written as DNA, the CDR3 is TGTGCCAGCAGCTTTATCGCGGGAGGGACCGGGGAGCTGTTTTTT.

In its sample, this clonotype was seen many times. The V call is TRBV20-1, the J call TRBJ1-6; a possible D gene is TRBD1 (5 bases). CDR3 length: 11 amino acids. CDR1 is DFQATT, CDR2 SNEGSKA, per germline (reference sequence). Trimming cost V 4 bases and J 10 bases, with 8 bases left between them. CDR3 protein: CSATGQSPLHF. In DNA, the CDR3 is TGCAGTGCTACAGGGCAGTCACCCCTCCACTTT.

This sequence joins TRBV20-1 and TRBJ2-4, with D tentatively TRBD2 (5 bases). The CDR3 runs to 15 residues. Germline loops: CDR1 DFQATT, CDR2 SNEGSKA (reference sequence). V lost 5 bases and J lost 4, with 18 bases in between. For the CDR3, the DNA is TGCAGTGCTCCGCCGGCTAGCCCGCGTAAAAACATTCAGTACTTC. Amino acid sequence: CSAPPASPRKNIQYF.

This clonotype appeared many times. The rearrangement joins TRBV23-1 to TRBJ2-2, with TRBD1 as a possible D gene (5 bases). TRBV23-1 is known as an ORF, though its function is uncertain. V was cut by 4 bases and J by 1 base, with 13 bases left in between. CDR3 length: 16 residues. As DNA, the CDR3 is TGCGCCAGCAGTCCCTCCAGGGTCGGGAACACCGGGGAGCTGTTTTTT. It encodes CASSPSRVGNTGELFF.

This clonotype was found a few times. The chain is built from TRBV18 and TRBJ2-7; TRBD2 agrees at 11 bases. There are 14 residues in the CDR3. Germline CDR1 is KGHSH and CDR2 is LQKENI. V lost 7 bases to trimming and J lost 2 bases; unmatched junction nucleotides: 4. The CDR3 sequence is CASFGLAGPYEQYF. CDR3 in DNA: TGTGCCAGCTTCGGACTAGCGGGTCCCTACGAGCAGTACTTC.

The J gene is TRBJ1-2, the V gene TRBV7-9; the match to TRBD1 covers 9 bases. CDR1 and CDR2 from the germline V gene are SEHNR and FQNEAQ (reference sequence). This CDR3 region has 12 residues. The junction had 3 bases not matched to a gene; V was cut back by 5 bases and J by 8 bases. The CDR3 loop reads CASSRDREGYTF. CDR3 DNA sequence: TGTGCCAGCAGCCGGGACAGGGAAGGCTACACCTTC.

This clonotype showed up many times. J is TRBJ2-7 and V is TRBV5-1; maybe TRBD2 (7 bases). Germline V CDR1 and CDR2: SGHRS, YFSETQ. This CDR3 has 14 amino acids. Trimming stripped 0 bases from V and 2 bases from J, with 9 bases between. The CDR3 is CASSLVGGAYEQYF. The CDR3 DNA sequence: TGCGCCAGCAGCTTGGTAGGGGGGGCCTACGAGCAGTACTTC.

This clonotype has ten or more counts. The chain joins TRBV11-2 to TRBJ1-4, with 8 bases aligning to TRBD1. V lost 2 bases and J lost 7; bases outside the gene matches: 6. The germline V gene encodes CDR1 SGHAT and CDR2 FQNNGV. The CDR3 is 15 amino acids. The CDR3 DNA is TGTGCCAGCAGCTTACCCAGGGGGCAGTTTGAAAAACTGTTTTTT. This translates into CASSLPRGQFEKLFF. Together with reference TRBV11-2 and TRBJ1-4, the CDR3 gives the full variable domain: EAGVAQSPRYKIIEKRQSVAFWCNPISGHATLYWYQQILGQGPKLLIQFQNNGVVDDSQLPKDRFSAERLKGVDSTLKIQPAKLEDSAVYLCASSLPRGQFEKLFFGSGTQLSVL.

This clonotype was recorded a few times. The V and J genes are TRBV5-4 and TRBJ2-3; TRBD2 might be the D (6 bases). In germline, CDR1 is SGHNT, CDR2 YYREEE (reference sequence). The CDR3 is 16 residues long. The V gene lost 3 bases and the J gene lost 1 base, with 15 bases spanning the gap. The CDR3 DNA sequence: TGTGCCAGCAGCTCTACCCCCGCTAGCGGCACAGATACGCAGTATTTT. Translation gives CASSSTPASGTDTQYF.

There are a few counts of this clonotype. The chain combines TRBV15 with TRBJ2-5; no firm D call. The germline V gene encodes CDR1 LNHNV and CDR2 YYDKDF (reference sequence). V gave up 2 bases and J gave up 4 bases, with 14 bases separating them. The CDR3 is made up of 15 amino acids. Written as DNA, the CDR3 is TGTGCCACCAGCAGATTTTCTCTGGCAGGAGAGACCCAGTACTTC. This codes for CATSRFSLAGETQYF.

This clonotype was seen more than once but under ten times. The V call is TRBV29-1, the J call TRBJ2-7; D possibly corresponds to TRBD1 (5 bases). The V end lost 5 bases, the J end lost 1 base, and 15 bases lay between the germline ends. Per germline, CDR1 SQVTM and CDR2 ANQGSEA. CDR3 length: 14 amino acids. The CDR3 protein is CSVQGHVGSYEQYF. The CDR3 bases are TGCAGCGTTCAAGGACATGTTGGGTCCTACGAGCAGTACTTC.

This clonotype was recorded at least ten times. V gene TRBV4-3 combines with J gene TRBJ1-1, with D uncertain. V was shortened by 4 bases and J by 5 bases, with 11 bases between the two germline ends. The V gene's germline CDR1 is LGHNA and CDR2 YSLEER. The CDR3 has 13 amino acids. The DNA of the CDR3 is TGCGCCAGCAGCCCAGTCCGGGGAACTGAAGCTTTCTTT. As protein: CASSPVRGTEAFF.

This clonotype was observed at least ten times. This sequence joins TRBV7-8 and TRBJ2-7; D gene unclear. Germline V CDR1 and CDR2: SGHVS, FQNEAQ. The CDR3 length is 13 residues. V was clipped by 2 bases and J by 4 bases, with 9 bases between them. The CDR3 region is CASSLSISYEQYF. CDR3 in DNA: TGTGCCAGCAGCTTAAGTATCAGTTACGAGCAGTACTTC.

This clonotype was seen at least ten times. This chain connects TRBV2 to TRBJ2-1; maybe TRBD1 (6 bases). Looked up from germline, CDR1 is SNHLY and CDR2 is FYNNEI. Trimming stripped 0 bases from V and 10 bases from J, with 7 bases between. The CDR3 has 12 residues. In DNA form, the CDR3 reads TGTGCCAGCAGTGAAGCGGGGGCGGAGCAGTTCTTC. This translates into CASSEAGAEQFF.

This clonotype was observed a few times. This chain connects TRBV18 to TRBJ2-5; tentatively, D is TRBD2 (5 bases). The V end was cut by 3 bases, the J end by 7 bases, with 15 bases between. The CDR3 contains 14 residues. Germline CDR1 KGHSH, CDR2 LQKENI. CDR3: CASSPPGDIGTQYF. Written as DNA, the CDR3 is TGTGCCAGCTCACCTCCCGGGGATATTGGGACCCAGTACTTC.

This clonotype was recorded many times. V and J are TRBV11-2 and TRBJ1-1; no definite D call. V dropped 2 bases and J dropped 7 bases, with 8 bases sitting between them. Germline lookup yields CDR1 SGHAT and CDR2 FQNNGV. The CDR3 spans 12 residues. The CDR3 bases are TGTGCCAGCAGCTTAAACCTGGGTGAAGCTTTCTTT. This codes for CASSLNLGEAFF.

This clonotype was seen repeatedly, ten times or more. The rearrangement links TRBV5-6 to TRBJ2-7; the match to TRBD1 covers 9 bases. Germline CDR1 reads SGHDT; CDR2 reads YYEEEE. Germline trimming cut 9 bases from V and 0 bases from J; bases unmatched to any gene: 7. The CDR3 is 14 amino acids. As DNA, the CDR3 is TGTGCCACCTCGGGACAGGGATTCTCCTACGAGCAGTACTTC. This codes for CATSGQGFSYEQYF.

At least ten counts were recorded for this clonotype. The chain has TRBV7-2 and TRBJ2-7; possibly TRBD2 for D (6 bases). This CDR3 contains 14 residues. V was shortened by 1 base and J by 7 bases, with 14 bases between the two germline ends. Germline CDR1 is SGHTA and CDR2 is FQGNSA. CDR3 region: CASSLDSGLREQYF. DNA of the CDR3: TGTGCCAGCAGCTTAGATAGCGGTTTGAGAGAGCAGTACTTC.

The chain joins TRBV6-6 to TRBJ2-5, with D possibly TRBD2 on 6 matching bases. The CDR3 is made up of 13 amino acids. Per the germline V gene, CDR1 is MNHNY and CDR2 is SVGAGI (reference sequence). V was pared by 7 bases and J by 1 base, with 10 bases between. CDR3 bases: TGTGCCAGCAAAGGAGGGACCCAAGAGACCCAGTACTTC. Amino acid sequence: CASKGGTQETQYF.

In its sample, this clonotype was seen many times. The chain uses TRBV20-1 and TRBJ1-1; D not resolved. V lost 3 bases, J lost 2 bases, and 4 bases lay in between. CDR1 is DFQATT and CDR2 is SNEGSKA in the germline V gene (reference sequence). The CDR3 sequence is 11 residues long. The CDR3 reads CSASVNTEAFF. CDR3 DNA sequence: TGCAGTGCTAGCGTAAACACTGAAGCTTTCTTT.

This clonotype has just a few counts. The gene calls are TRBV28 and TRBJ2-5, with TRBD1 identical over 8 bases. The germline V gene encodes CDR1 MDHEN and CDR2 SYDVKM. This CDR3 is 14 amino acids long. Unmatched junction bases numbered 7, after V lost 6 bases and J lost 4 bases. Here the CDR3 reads CASRGMTGVETQYF. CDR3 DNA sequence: TGTGCCAGCAGGGGGATGACAGGGGTAGAGACCCAGTACTTC.

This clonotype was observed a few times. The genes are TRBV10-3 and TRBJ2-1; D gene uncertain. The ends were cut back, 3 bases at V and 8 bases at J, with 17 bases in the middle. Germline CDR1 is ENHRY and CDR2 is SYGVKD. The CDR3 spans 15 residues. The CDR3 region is CAISDKLEYGDEQFF. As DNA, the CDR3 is TGTGCCATCAGTGACAAGCTAGAATATGGCGATGAGCAGTTCTTC.

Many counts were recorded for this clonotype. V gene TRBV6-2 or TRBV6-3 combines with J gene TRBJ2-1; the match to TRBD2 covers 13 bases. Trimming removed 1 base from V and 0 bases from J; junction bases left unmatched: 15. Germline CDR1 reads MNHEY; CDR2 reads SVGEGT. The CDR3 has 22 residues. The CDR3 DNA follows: TGTGCCAGCAGTTACTACGACAGCAGGGGGACTAGCGGGACGAGCTCCTACAATGAGCAGTTCTTC. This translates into CASSYYDSRGTSGTSSYNEQFF.

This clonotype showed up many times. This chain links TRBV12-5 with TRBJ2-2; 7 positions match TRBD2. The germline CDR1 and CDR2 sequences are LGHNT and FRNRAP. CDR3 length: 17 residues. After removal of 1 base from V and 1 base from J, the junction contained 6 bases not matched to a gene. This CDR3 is CASGLARGGMNTGELFF. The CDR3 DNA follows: TGTGCTAGTGGTTTGGCCCGGGGAGGGATGAACACCGGGGAGCTGTTTTTT.

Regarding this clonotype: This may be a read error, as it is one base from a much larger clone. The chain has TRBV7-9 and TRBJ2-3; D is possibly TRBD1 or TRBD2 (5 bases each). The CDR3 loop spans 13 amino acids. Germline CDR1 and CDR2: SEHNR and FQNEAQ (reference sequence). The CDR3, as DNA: TGTGCCAGCAGCAGGGACGGTTTCAACACGCCGTATTTT. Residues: CASSRDGFNTPYF.